This T cell receptor beta chain was observed in a study of shared clonotypes between healthy human individuals. Each sample came from a Caucasian adult donor living in Nashville, Tennessee. In the case of this clone: Its antigen is unknown.

Original handling: Filtering differed, since immunoSEQ gave only junction sequences and no quality scores. Data came from immunoSEQ multiplex PCR; TCRdb stores just in-frame clones and leaves some out. V and J calls and clone size are copied from that table; D and trimming were computed from the DNA. There are some 500,000 clones in the sample; roughly 95% occur only once, and about 0.068% lies in the top ten. Study observations and caveats: Among non-shared clonotypes, generation probabilities were lower than among those shared by all four donors. About 5% was the fraction of naive CD4 clonotypes found shared across a handful of donors.

Germline CDR1 SGDLS, CDR2 YYNGEE. V lost 4 bases and J 4 bases, leaving 13 bases between the germline ends. The CDR3 has 14 residues. The TCR sequence derives from a woman under 40 in good health. Material for sequencing was naive CD4+ T cells sorted from blood. The subset was: CD45RA+ positively selected. The chain recombines TRBV9 with TRBJ2-3, with D possibly being TRBD1 (6 bases). CDR3 sequence: CASSSSGAPDTQYF. DNA of the CDR3: TGTGCCAGCAGCTCCTCAGGGGCACCAGATACGCAGTATTTT.